The rows below give T cell receptor beta chains drawn from one sample of a study of OX40 agonist ivuxolimab in advanced cancers. Profiled with immunoSEQ multiplex PCR; TCRdb holds only in-frame clones, not every one. The table lists about 73,000 clones, more than 85% of them singletons. Sample: CD4+ or CD8+ T cells sorted from blood, taken in a trial of the OX40 agonist ivuxolimab. These receptors were taken from an adult with an advanced solid tumor such as melanoma, head and neck, liver or kidney cancer. Each CDR3 is given with its conserved first and last residue. The order of the fields is V gene, J gene, D gene, clone size, CDR3 protein, CDR3 DNA. The D gene is left open where the match is weak. The listing skips clone size in some rows; elsewhere it reads once, few, many or a size class.

V: TRBV5-6
J: TRBJ2-3
D: NA
size: NA
CDR3: CASSSLRGTDTQYF
DNA: TGTGCCAGCAGCTCTCTCCGGGGGACAGATACGCAGTATTTT

V: TRBV2
J: TRBJ1-4
D: TRBD1
size: NA
CDR3: CASRAGQGYEKLFF
DNA: TGTGCCAGCAGGGCGGGACAGGGGTATGAAAAACTGTTTTTT

V: TRBV19
J: TRBJ2-1
D: NA
size: NA
CDR3: CASSSGVPEQFF
DNA: TGTGCCAGTAGTTCCGGGGTTCCTGAGCAGTTCTTC

V: TRBV20-1
J: TRBJ1-4
D: NA
size: NA
CDR3: CSAPNEKLFF
DNA: TGCAGTGCTCCGAATGAAAAACTGTTTTTT

V: TRBV18
J: TRBJ1-2
D: TRBD1
size: NA
CDR3: CASSPQGAGYTF
DNA: TGTGCCAGCTCACCACAGGGGGCAGGCTACACCTTC

V: TRBV12-5
J: TRBJ2-1
D: TRBD2
size: once
CDR3: CASGLVLLTSGGTSGDNEQFF
DNA: TGTGCTAGTGGTTTGGTACTCCTAACTAGCGGGGGGACATCCGGGGACAATGAGCAGTTCTTC

V: TRBV9
J: TRBJ2-1
D: NA
size: NA
CDR3: CASSARSGQFF
DNA: TGTGCCAGCAGCGCCCGGTCCGGGCAGTTCTTC

V: TRBV4-1
J: TRBJ2-7
D: NA
size: NA
CDR3: CASSQGLNYEQYF
DNA: TGCGCCAGCAGCCAAGGACTCAACTACGAGCAGTACTTC

V: TRBV7-9
J: TRBJ2-2
D: NA
size: NA
CDR3: CASSLTPSGPNTGELFF
DNA: TGTGCCAGCAGCTTAACCCCTTCAGGGCCGAACACCGGGGAGCTGTTTTTT

V: TRBV5-1
J: TRBJ2-5
D: NA
size: NA
CDR3: CASSAPDGWLGETQYF
DNA: TGCGCCAGCAGCGCCCCAGACGGCTGGTTGGGAGAGACCCAGTACTTC

V: TRBV4-3
J: TRBJ2-1
D: NA
size: NA
CDR3: CASSHLGGYNEQFF
DNA: TGCGCCAGCAGCCACCTCGGAGGGTACAATGAGCAGTTCTTC

V: TRBV20-1
J: TRBJ2-7
D: NA
size: NA
CDR3: CSVRPTDEQYF
DNA: TGCAGTGTACGGCCCACCGACGAGCAGTACTTC

V: TRBV5-1
J: TRBJ2-1
D: NA
size: NA
CDR3: CASSGQELGGEQFF
DNA: TGCGCCAGCAGTGGCCAGGAACTCGGGGGTGAGCAGTTCTTC

V: TRBV18
J: TRBJ2-1
D: TRBD1
size: NA
CDR3: CASSPPTGKGNEQFF
DNA: TGTGCCAGCTCACCACCGACAGGGAAAGGCAATGAGCAGTTCTTC

V: TRBV7-6
J: TRBJ2-1
D: TRBD2
size: NA
CDR3: CASSLGTSGGIYNEQFF
DNA: TGTGCCAGCAGCTTAGGGACTAGCGGGGGAATCTACAATGAGCAGTTCTTC

V: TRBV4-1
J: TRBJ1-2
D: TRBD1
size: medium-sized
CDR3: CASSHLQGANYGYTF
DNA: TGCGCCAGCAGCCATCTTCAGGGGGCCAACTATGGCTACACCTTC

V: TRBV7-8
J: TRBJ2-7
D: NA
size: NA
CDR3: CASSSGGPVQYF
DNA: TGTGCCAGCAGTAGTGGCGGTCCTGTGCAGTACTTC

V: TRBV13
J: TRBJ2-2
D: NA
size: NA
CDR3: CASSQHGRQYTGELFF
DNA: TGTGCCAGCAGCCAACACGGACGGCAGTACACCGGGGAGCTGTTTTTT

V: TRBV9
J: TRBJ2-5
D: NA
size: once
CDR3: CASSIGQETQYF
DNA: TGTGCCAGCAGCATAGGACAAGAGACCCAGTACTTC

V: TRBV19
J: TRBJ2-2
D: TRBD1
size: NA
CDR3: CASSVTGRTGELFF
DNA: TGTGCCAGTAGTGTGACAGGGCGCACCGGGGAGCTGTTTTTT

V: TRBV19
J: TRBJ2-1
D: NA
size: NA
CDR3: CASSMNYYNEQFF
DNA: TGTGCCAGTAGTATGAACTACTACAATGAGCAGTTCTTC

V: TRBV7-8
J: TRBJ2-1
D: NA
size: NA
CDR3: CASSQGTREFYNEQFF
DNA: TGTGCCAGCAGCCAAGGGACCCGCGAATTCTACAATGAGCAGTTCTTC

V: TRBV9
J: TRBJ1-1
D: NA
size: NA
CDR3: CASSDSGTPEAFF
DNA: TGTGCCAGCAGCGACAGCGGGACACCTGAAGCTTTCTTT

V: TRBV6-5
J: TRBJ1-1
D: NA
size: few
CDR3: CASSYSTITGNTEAFF
DNA: TGTGCCAGCAGTTACTCGACAATCACGGGGAACACTGAAGCTTTCTTT

V: TRBV27
J: TRBJ2-1
D: TRBD2
size: NA
CDR3: CASSLAGGHNEQFF
DNA: TGTGCCAGCAGTTTAGCGGGGGGGCACAATGAGCAGTTCTTC

V: TRBV4-3
J: TRBJ1-2
D: NA
size: NA
CDR3: CASSQEHATRTGYTF
DNA: TGCGCCAGCAGCCAAGAACATGCGACCAGGACTGGCTACACCTTC

V: TRBV5-6
J: TRBJ2-1
D: TRBD2
size: NA
CDR3: CASSYSPGGAAYNEQFF
DNA: TGTGCCAGCAGCTACTCCCCGGGGGGGGCGGCCTACAATGAGCAGTTCTTC

V: TRBV12-5
J: TRBJ1-6
D: NA
size: NA
CDR3: CASALGGRGAPLHF
DNA: TGTGCTAGTGCCCTGGGGGGGCGAGGGGCACCCCTCCACTTT

V: TRBV5-1
J: TRBJ2-3
D: NA
size: NA
CDR3: CASSLESRPDTQYF
DNA: TGCGCCAGCAGCTTGGAGTCCCGACCGGATACGCAGTATTTT

V: TRBV5-6
J: TRBJ2-7
D: TRBD2
size: NA
CDR3: CASRPGLGPHEQYF
DNA: TGTGCCAGCAGACCAGGACTAGGACCCCACGAGCAGTACTTC

V: TRBV10-3
J: TRBJ1-1
D: NA
size: NA
CDR3: CAISESLGTGTEAFF
DNA: TGTGCCATCAGTGAGTCGCTGGGGACTGGGACTGAAGCTTTCTTT

V: TRBV6-1
J: TRBJ2-5
D: TRBD1
size: NA
CDR3: CASSELRMTGIRETQYF
DNA: TGTGCCAGCAGCGAACTCCGTATGACAGGGATTCGAGAGACCCAGTACTTC

V: TRBV7-9
J: TRBJ2-5
D: TRBD1
size: NA
CDR3: CASSPRTGGGETQYF
DNA: TGTGCCAGCAGCCCCCGGACAGGGGGAGGAGAGACCCAGTACTTC

V: TRBV10-3
J: TRBJ2-1
D: NA
size: NA
CDR3: CAISESRPDEQFF
DNA: TGTGCCATCAGTGAGTCGCGTCCCGATGAGCAGTTCTTC

V: TRBV6-1
J: TRBJ1-3
D: NA
size: few
CDR3: CASSERFYSGNTIYF
DNA: TGTGCCAGCAGTGAAAGGTTCTACTCTGGAAACACCATATATTTT

V: TRBV7-9
J: TRBJ2-3
D: NA
size: NA
CDR3: CASSPWGVAIGTDTQYF
DNA: TGTGCCAGCAGCCCGTGGGGGGTAGCGATAGGCACAGATACGCAGTATTTT

V: TRBV19
J: TRBJ1-5
D: TRBD1
size: NA
CDR3: CASSEKQGAYSNQPQHF
DNA: TGTGCCAGTAGTGAGAAGCAGGGGGCGTATAGCAATCAGCCCCAGCATTTT

V: TRBV9
J: TRBJ1-6
D: TRBD1
size: NA
CDR3: CASTAGGGTYNSPLHF
DNA: TGTGCCAGCACCGCGGGAGGGGGCACCTATAATTCACCCCTCCACTTT

V: TRBV7-9
J: TRBJ2-3
D: TRBD2
size: NA
CDR3: CASSLGLAGEYF
DNA: TGTGCCAGCAGCTTAGGACTAGCGGGGGAGTATTTT

V: TRBV7-9
J: TRBJ1-5
D: TRBD1
size: once
CDR3: CASSPGQGDQPQHF
DNA: TGTGCCAGCAGTCCGGGACAGGGGGATCAGCCCCAGCATTTT

V: TRBV25-1
J: TRBJ1-5
D: NA
size: few
CDR3: CASSGGEAGPQHF
DNA: TGTGCCAGCAGTGGGGGGGAGGCCGGACCCCAGCATTTT

V: TRBV5-1
J: TRBJ2-7
D: NA
size: NA
CDR3: CASSLDMDKSSYEQYF
DNA: TGCGCCAGCAGCTTGGATATGGACAAGTCATCTTACGAGCAGTACTTC

V: TRBV5-4
J: TRBJ2-7
D: TRBD2
size: few
CDR3: CASSSGGMRYEQYF
DNA: TGTGCCAGCAGCTCGGGAGGGATGAGATACGAGCAGTACTTC

V: TRBV9
J: TRBJ2-1
D: NA
size: NA
CDR3: CASSPSGTNYNEQFF
DNA: TGTGCCAGCAGCCCCTCCGGGACAAACTACAATGAGCAGTTCTTC

V: TRBV7-6
J: TRBJ2-1
D: TRBD2
size: NA
CDR3: CASSLVLAGGRNNEQFF
DNA: TGTGCCAGCAGCTTAGTTCTAGCGGGGGGGCGGAATAATGAGCAGTTCTTC

V: TRBV7-9
J: TRBJ1-6
D: NA
size: NA
CDR3: CASSLGYSPLHF
DNA: TGTGCCAGCAGCTTGGGTTATTCACCCCTCCACTTT

V: TRBV10-3
J: TRBJ2-1
D: NA
size: NA
CDR3: CAISESTDYNEQFF
DNA: TGTGCCATCAGTGAGTCGACAGATTACAATGAGCAGTTCTTC

V: TRBV27
J: TRBJ2-7
D: NA
size: NA
CDR3: CASSLLGTQELYEQYF
DNA: TGTGCCAGCAGTTTACTAGGGACCCAGGAACTTTACGAGCAGTACTTC

V: TRBV4-1
J: TRBJ2-7
D: NA
size: NA
CDR3: CASSQLGAGAYEQYF
DNA: TGCGCCAGCAGCCAGCTGGGGGCGGGCGCCTACGAGCAGTACTTC

V: TRBV7-6
J: TRBJ1-5
D: NA
size: NA
CDR3: CASSLGQGNQPQHF
DNA: TGTGCCAGCAGCTTAGGACAGGGCAATCAGCCCCAGCATTTT

V: TRBV11-2
J: TRBJ2-7
D: TRBD1
size: NA
CDR3: CASSLTGGYEQYF
DNA: TGTGCCAGCAGTCTTACAGGGGGCTACGAGCAGTACTTC

V: TRBV23-1
J: TRBJ2-5
D: NA
size: NA
CDR3: CASSQSVRGRQETQYF
DNA: TGCGCCAGCAGTCAATCGGTCAGGGGTCGACAAGAGACCCAGTACTTC

V: TRBV10-3
J: TRBJ2-5
D: NA
size: NA
CDR3: CAISASIEETQYF
DNA: TGTGCCATCAGTGCCTCGATTGAAGAGACCCAGTACTTC